Sequencing of this T cell receptor (beta chain) was carried out in a study of T cell repertoires in cytomegalovirus infection. V was trimmed by 4 bases and J by 4 bases, leaving 17 bases between them. The CDR3 sequence is 15 residues long. Per germline, CDR1 SGHTA and CDR2 FQGNSA. This clonotype was found a few times. Its antigen is unidentified. TCRdb analysed the reads with MiXCR anew, one entry per CDR3 protein. Of 50,000 to 65,000 distinct CDR3 sequences listed, about a fifth are singletons. The V call is TRBV7-2, the J call TRBJ2-7, with D possibly TRBD2 on 6 matching bases. The TCR comes from a human donor in good health (CMV status not recorded). Some clones in this sample may be carry-over from other donors' samples. The sequenced sample was CD8+ T cells from cultured PBMCs, obtained from culture after CMV antigen stimulation. DNA of the CDR3: TGTGCCAGCAGCTCTCGGGGGAGCCCCGTTTACGAGCAGTACTTC. It codes for CASSSRGSPVYEQYF.